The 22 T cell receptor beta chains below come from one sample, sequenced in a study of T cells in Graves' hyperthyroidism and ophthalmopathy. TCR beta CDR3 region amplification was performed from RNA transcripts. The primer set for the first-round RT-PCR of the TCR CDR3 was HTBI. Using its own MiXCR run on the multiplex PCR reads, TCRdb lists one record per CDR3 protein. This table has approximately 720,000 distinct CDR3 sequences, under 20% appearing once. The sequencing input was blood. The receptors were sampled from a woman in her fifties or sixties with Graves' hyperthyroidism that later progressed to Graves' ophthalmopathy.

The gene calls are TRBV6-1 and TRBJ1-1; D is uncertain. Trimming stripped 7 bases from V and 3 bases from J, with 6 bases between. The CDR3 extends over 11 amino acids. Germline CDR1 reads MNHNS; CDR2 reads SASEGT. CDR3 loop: CASKEDTEAFF. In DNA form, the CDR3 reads TGTGCCAGCAAAGAGGACACTGAAGCTTTCTTT.

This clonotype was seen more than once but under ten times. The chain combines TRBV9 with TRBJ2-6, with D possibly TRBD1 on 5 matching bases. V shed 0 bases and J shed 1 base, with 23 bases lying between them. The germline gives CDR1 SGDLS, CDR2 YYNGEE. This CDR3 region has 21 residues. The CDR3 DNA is TGTGCCAGCAGCGTAGCTCCTCTGGGGCAGGGCCTGGATTCTGGGGCCAACGTCCTGACTTTC. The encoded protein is CASSVAPLGQGLDSGANVLTF.

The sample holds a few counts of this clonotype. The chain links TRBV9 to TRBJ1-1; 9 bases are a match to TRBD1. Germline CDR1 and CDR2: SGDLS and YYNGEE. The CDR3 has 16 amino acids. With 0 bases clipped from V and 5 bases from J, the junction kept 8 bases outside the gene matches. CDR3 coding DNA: TGTGCCAGCAGCGTAGAGTCGGGGACAGGGCAGACTGAAGCTTTCTTT. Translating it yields CASSVESGTGQTEAFF.

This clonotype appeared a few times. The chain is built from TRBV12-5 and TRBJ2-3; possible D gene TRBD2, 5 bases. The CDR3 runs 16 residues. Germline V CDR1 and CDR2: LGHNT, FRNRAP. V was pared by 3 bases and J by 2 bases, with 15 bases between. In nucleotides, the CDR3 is TGTGCTAGTGGTTTTCGATCGAGCGGCGACACAGATACGCAGTATTTT. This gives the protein CASGFRSSGDTDTQYF.

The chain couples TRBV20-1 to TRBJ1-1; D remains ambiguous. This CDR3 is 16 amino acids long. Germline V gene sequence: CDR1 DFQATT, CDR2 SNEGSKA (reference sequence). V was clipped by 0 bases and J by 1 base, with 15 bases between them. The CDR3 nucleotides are TGCAGTGCTAGAGACCTTCGGGCATCTTCGAACACTGAAGCTTTCTTT. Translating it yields CSARDLRASSNTEAFF.

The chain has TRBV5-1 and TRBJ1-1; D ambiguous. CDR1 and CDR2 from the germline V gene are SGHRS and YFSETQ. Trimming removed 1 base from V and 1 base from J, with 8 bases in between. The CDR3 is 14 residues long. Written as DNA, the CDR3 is TGCGCCAGCAGCTTGCAGCCGTCGAACACTGAAGCTTTCTTT. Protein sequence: CASSLQPSNTEAFF.

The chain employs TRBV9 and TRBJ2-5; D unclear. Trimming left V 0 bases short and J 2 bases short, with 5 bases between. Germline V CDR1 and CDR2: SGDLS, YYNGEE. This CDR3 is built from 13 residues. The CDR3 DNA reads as TGTGCCAGCAGCGTAGCTGAGCAAGAGACCCAGTACTTC. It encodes CASSVAEQETQYF.

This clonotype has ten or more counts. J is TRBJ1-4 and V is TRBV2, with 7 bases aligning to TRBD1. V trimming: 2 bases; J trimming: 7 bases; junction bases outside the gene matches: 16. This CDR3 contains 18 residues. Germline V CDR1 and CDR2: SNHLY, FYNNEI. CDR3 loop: CASSENLPPQGWAEKLFF. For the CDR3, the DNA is TGTGCCAGCAGTGAAAACCTACCTCCACAGGGGTGGGCTGAAAAACTGTTTTTT.

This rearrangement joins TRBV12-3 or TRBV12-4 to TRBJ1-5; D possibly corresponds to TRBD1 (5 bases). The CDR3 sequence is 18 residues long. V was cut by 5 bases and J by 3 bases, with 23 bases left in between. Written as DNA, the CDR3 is TGTGCCAGCAGTCCTGGTCGGAGGCAGGGCCTTATCAATCAGCCCCAGCATTTT. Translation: CASSPGRRQGLINQPQHF.

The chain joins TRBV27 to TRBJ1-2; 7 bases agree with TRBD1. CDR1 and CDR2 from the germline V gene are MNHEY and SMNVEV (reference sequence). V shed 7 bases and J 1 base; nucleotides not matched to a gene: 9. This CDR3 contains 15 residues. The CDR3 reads CASKTRQGLNYGYTF. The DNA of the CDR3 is TGTGCCAGCAAGACTAGACAGGGCCTTAACTATGGCTACACCTTC.

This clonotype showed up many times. CDR3 loop: CSARVYGIGQPQHF. CDR3 in DNA: TGCAGTGCTAGAGTTTACGGGATAGGTCAGCCCCAGCATTTT. The genes are TRBV20-1 and TRBJ1-5; unclear D gene. V lost 1 base and J 6 bases, leaving 13 bases between the germline ends. Per germline, CDR1 DFQATT and CDR2 SNEGSKA (reference sequence). This CDR3 contains 14 residues.

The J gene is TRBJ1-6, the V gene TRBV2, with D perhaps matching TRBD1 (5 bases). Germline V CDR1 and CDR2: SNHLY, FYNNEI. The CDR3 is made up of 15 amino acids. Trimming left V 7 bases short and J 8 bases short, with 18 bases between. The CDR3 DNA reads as TGTGCCAGCAATCTACCGGGCAGGGTGGATTCACCCCTCCACTTT. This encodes CASNLPGRVDSPLHF.

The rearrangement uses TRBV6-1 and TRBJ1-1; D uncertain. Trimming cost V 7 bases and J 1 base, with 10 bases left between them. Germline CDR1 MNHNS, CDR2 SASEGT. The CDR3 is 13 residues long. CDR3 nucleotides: TGTGCCAGCAAAAAATACAGGAACACTGAAGCTTTCTTT. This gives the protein CASKKYRNTEAFF.

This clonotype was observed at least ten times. This chain's CDR3 is CASSLPTGMNTEAFF. The CDR3 DNA follows: TGTGCCAGCAGTCTCCCGACAGGGATGAACACTGAAGCTTTCTTT. The chain is built from TRBV6-1 and TRBJ1-1, with 7 bases that match TRBD1. CDR1 is MNHNS and CDR2 is SASEGT in the germline V gene. With V trimmed by 5 bases and J by 0 bases, 6 bases remained unmatched. This CDR3 region has 15 residues.

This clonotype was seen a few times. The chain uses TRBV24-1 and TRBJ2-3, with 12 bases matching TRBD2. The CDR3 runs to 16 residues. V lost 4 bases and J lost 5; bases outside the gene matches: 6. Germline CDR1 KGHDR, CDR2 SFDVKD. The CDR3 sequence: CATSEPSGGAKDTQYF. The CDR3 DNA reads TGTGCCACCAGTGAACCTAGCGGGGGGGCCAAAGATACGCAGTATTTT.

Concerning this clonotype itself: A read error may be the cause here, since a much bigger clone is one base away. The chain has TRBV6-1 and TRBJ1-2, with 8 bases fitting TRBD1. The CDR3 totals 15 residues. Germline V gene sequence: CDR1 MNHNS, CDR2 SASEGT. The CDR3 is CVSRGQASSNYGYTF. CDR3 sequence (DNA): TGTGTCAGCAGGGGACAGGCCTCTAGTAACTATGGCTACACCTTC.

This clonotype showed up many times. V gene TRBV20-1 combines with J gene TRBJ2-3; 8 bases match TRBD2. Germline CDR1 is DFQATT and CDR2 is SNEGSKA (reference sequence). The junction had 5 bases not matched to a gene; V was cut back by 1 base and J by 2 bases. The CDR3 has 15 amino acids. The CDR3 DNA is TGCAGTGCTAGAGTGAATAGCGGGGCCACAGATACGCAGTATTTT. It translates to CSARVNSGATDTQYF.

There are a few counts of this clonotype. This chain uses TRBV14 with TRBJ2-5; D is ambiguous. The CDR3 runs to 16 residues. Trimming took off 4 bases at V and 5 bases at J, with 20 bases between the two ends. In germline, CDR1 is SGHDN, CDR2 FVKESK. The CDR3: CASSPVELGFLETQYF. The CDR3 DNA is TGTGCCAGCAGCCCCGTCGAATTAGGGTTTTTGGAGACCCAGTACTTC. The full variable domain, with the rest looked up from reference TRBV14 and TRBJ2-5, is EAGVTQFPSHSVIEKGQTVTLRCDPISGHDNLYWYRRVMGKEIKFLLHFVKESKQDESGMPNNRFLAERTGGTYSTLKVQPAELEDSGVYFCASSPVELGFLETQYFGPGTRLLVL.

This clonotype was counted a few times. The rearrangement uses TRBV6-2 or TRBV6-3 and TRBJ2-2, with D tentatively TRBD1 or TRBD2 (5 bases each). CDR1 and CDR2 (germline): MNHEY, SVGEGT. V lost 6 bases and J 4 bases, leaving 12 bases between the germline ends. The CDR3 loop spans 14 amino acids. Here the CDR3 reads CASRPGTPTGELFF. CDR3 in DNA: TGTGCCAGCAGGCCCGGGACCCCCACCGGGGAGCTGTTTTTT.

The CDR3 region is CASSPRRLRSEKLFF. CDR3 in DNA: TGTGCCAGCAGTCCCCGACGGTTAAGAAGTGAAAAACTGTTTTTT. The V and J genes are TRBV6-1 and TRBJ1-4; D is unresolved. The CDR3 has 15 residues. Germline V gives CDR1 MNHNS, CDR2 SASEGT. V lost 5 bases to trimming and J lost 7 bases, with 17 bases between them.

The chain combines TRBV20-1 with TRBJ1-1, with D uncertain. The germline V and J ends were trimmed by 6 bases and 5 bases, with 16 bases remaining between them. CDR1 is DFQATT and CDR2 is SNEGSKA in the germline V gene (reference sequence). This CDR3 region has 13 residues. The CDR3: CSASTGIGTEAFF. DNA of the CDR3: TGCAGTGCGTCAACGGGGATAGGGACTGAAGCTTTCTTT.

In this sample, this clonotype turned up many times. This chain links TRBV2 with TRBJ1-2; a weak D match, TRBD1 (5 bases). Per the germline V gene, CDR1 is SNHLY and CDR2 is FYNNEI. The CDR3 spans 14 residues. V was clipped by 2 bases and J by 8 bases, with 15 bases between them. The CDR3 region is CASSEFMGDGGYTF. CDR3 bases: TGTGCCAGCAGTGAATTTATGGGGGATGGCGGCTACACCTTC.